These T cell receptor beta chains were read from a single sample in a study of CD8 T cells in Susac syndrome. One entry per CDR3 protein, called by TCRdb with MiXCR from the immunoSEQ multiplex PCR reads. Counted here are 55,000 to 75,000 distinct CDR3 sequences, 90% to 95% occurring once; the ten biggest clones make up roughly 0.16%. Sequencing was done on a sample of CD4+ T cells from PBMCs. The source is a human donor with Susac syndrome. Each CDR3 is given with its conserved first and last residue. The D gene is left open where the match is weak. Rows give clone size only sometimes, using once, few, many, or a class for an expanded clone.

j_call d_call clone_size v_call cdr3_length cdr3_aa cdr3_nt
TRBJ1-5 - - TRBV24-1 14 CATSDFWTGQPQHF TGTGCCACCAGTGATTTCTGGACGGGTCAGCCCCAGCATTTT
TRBJ1-5 - - TRBV28 12 CASSPGHRPQHF TGTGCCAGCAGTCCCGGACATCGGCCCCAGCATTTT
TRBJ1-1 - - TRBV6-2/TRBV6-3 14 CASQLWGRNTEAFF TGTGCCAGCCAACTCTGGGGGCGGAACACTGAAGCTTTCTTT
TRBJ1-1 - - TRBV5-1 11 CASSLGQRAFF TGCGCCAGCAGCTTGGGACAGAGGGCTTTCTTT
TRBJ1-5 TRBD1 - TRBV12-3/TRBV12-4 17 CASSLATGQGFNQPQHF TGTGCCAGCAGTTTAGCTACGGGACAGGGTTTCAATCAGCCCCAGCATTTT
TRBJ2-7 TRBD2 - TRBV5-1 14 CASKPRGGTYEQYF TGCGCCAGCAAACCCCGGGGGGGGACCTACGAGCAGTACTTC
TRBJ1-2 - - TRBV30 12 CAWSATVNGYTF TGTGCCTGGAGTGCGACGGTGAATGGCTACACCTTC
TRBJ2-5 - once TRBV20-1 13 CSPSAGHQETQYF TGCAGTCCCTCGGCAGGCCACCAAGAGACCCAGTACTTC
TRBJ1-1 - - TRBV11-2 13 CASSLGAGTEAFF TGTGCCAGCAGCTTAGGAGCGGGTACTGAAGCTTTCTTT
TRBJ2-1 TRBD2 - TRBV5-1 15 CASSVTSGGNNEQFF TGCGCCAGCAGCGTGACTAGCGGGGGGAACAATGAGCAGTTCTTC
TRBJ2-2 - - TRBV18 16 CASSPPQRVNTGELFF TGTGCCAGCTCACCACCCCAGCGGGTAAACACCGGGGAGCTGTTTTTT
TRBJ1-1 - - TRBV30 18 CAWSVSLPLAGMNTEAFF TGTGCCTGGAGTGTCTCCTTACCGTTAGCAGGCATGAACACTGAAGCTTTCTTT
TRBJ1-2 - - TRBV5-1 15 CASSFEENISGGYTF TGCGCCAGCAGCTTTGAGGAGAACATCTCTGGGGGCTACACCTTC
TRBJ2-3 TRBD2 - TRBV6-4 15 CASSDTSGGADTQYF TGTGCCAGCAGTGATACTAGCGGGGGGGCAGATACGCAGTATTTT
TRBJ2-7 - - TRBV14 13 CASSQANSYEQYF TGTGCCAGCAGCCAAGCCAACTCCTACGAGCAGTACTTC
TRBJ2-2 TRBD2 - TRBV5-6 14 CASSLGLAGGELFF TGTGCCAGCAGCTTGGGGCTAGCGGGAGGGGAGCTGTTTTTT
TRBJ1-4 - - TRBV24-1 14 CATSDTRAPEKLFF TGTGCCACCAGTGACACCAGGGCACCGGAAAAACTGTTTTTT
TRBJ2-1 TRBD1 - TRBV3-1 16 CASSQGRDRGINEQFF TGTGCCAGCAGCCAAGGCCGGGACAGGGGTATCAATGAGCAGTTCTTC
TRBJ1-5 TRBD1 - TRBV9 15 CASSTTGRFGQPQHF TGTGCCAGCAGCACGACAGGGCGGTTTGGTCAGCCCCAGCATTTT
TRBJ2-2 - - TRBV20-1 15 CSARDKLANTGELFF TGCAGTGCCCGGGACAAGCTGGCGAACACCGGGGAGCTGTTTTTT
TRBJ2-3 - - TRBV6-2/TRBV6-3 15 CASSSYRVGTDTQYF TGTGCCAGCAGTTCCTACAGGGTAGGGACAGATACGCAGTATTTT
TRBJ2-5 - - TRBV5-1 14 CASSLVGVQETQYF TGCGCCAGCAGCTTGGTAGGGGTTCAAGAGACCCAGTACTTC
TRBJ1-2 - - TRBV7-2 15 CASSPDIVIPPGYTF TGTGCCAGCAGCCCTGACATCGTGATTCCTCCTGGCTACACCTTC
TRBJ2-7 TRBD2 - TRBV7-2 13 CASSLGLEGEQYF TGTGCCAGCAGCCTGGGACTAGAAGGCGAGCAGTACTTC
TRBJ1-2 - - TRBV9 16 CASSVGPLDSNYGYTF TGTGCCAGCAGCGTAGGCCCGCTGGATTCTAACTATGGCTACACCTTC
TRBJ1-4 - - TRBV7-9 14 CASSMQGLNEKLFF TGTGCCAGCAGCATGCAAGGGCTTAATGAAAAACTGTTTTTT
TRBJ2-4 TRBD1 - TRBV19 16 CASSSQGVEAKNIQYF TGTGCCAGTAGTTCACAGGGGGTCGAAGCCAAAAACATTCAGTACTTC